The sample holds many counts of the clone carrying this T cell receptor beta chain. Library preparation for TCR beta used quantitative 5'-RACE with molecular barcodes. TCRdb analysed the 5' RACE reads with MiXCR anew, one entry per CDR3 protein. The profile covers around 230,000 distinct CDR3 sequences, with approximately 9% appearing a single time and approximately 7% taken by the ten largest. This specimen belongs to a study of CD8 T cells in ankylosing spondylitis. This CDR3 contains 14 residues. V lost 2 bases and J lost 2, with 9 bases in between. Sequencing was performed on blood, either unsorted or a sorted T cell fraction (not recorded which). The chain combines TRBV12-3 or TRBV12-4 with TRBJ2-5, with a possible D match to TRBD2 (5 bases). This TCR was sampled from a male donor with ankylosing spondylitis or in good health (not recorded which). In nucleotides, the CDR3 is TGTGCCAGCAGTTTAAACGGGGTGCAAGAGACCCAGTACTTC. This sequence encodes CASSLNGVQETQYF.